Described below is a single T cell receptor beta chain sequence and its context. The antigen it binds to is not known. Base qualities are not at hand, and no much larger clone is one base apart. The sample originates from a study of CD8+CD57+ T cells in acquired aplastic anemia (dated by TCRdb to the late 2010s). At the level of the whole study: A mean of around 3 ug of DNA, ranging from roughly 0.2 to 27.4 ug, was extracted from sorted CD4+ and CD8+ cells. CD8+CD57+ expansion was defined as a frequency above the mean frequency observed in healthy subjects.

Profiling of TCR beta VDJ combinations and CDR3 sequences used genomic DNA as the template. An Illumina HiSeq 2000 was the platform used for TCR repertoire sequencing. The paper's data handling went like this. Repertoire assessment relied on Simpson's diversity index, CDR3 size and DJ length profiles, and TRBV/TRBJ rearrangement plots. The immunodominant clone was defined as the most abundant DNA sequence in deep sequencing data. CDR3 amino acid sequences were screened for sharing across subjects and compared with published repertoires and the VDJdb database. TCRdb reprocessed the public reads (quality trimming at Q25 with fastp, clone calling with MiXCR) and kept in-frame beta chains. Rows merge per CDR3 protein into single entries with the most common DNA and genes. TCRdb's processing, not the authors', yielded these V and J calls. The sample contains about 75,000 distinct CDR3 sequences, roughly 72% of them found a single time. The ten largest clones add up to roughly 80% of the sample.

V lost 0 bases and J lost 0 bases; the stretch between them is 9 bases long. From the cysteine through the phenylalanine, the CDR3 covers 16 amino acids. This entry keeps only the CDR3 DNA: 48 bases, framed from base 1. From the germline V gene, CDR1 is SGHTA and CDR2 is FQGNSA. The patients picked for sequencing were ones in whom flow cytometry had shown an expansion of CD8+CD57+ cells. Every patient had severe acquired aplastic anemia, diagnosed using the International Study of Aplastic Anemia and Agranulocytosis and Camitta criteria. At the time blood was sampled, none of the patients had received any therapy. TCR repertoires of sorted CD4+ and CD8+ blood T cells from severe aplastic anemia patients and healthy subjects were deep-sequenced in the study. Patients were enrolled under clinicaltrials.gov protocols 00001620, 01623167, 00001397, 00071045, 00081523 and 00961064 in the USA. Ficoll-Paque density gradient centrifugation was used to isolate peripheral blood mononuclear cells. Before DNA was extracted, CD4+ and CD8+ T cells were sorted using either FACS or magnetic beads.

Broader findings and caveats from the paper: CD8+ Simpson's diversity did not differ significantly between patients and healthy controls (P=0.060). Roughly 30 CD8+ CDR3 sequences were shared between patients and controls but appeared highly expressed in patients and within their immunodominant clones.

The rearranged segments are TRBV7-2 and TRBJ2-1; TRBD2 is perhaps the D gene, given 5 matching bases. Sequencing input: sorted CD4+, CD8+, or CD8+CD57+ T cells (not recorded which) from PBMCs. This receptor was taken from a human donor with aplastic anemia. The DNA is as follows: TGTGCCAGCAGCTTAGCGAGCGGTGGCTCCTACAATGAGCAGTTCTTC. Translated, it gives CASSLASGGSYNEQFF.